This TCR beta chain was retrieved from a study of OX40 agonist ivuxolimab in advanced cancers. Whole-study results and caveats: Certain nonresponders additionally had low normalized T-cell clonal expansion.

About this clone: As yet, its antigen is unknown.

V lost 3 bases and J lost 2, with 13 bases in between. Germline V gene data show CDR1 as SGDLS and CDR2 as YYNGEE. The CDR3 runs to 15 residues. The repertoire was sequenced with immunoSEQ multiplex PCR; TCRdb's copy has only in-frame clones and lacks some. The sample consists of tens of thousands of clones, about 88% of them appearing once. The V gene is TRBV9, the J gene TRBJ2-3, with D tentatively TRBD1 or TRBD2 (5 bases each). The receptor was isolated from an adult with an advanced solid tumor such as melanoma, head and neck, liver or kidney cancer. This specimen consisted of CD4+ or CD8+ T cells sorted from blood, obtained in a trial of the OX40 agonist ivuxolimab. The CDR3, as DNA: TGTGCCAGCAGCGCCGGGACGGCTCCCACAGATACGCAGTATTTT. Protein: CASSAGTAPTDTQYF.